The following is a T cell receptor beta chain sequence with its context. Its matching antigen is unknown. The sample carries other DNA sequences with the same CDR3. V lost 5 bases and J 4 bases, leaving 5 bases between the germline ends. Looked up from germline, CDR1 is SGHTA and CDR2 is FQGTGA. This CDR3 region has 12 residues. This sample is drawn from a study of beta chain features in type 1 diabetes. Notes on the study in general: Reads derived from cDNA could over-represent cells showing high TCR expression. Patients' naive, central memory and regulatory TCRB repertoires appeared more alike than those of healthy donors. TCRB CDR3 length was moderately but significantly reduced in all four CD4+ subsets of Type 1 diabetes patients.

CD45RO/CCR7/CD25/CD127/CD95/CD27 separated CD4+ naive, central memory, regulatory and stem cell-like memory cells by sorting. Expressed TCRB transcripts were sequenced because the entire RNA isolate underwent reverse transcription. Clones were sequenced by immunoSEQ multiplex PCR, and TCRdb holds only the in-frame ones, with some missing. Of about 650,000 clones in the sample, about an eighth were seen once. Sequencing was done on a sample of naive CD4+ T cells from blood. The V gene is TRBV7-3, the J gene TRBJ2-2; D is undetermined. The sequence derives from a man aged 25-45 years with type 1 diabetes. The CDR3 DNA reads as TGTGCCAGCAGCCGAGGCACCGGGGAGCTGTTTTTT. It translates to CASSRGTGELFF.